Detailed here is one TCR beta chain. Its antigen is unknown. A junction end diverges from the germline sequence, so it may reflect a read error. This sample stems from a study of cytomegalovirus exposure and HLA in healthy donors. The CDR3 sequence is 13 residues long. Per the germline V gene, CDR1 is SNHLY and CDR2 is FYNNEI. Researchers ran the PCR with 60 Vbeta and 13 Jbeta primers. The protocol was immunoSEQ multiplex PCR, while the TCRdb copy is restricted to in-frame clones and leaves out a portion. Of roughly 98,000 clones listed, about two thirds are singletons. Findings of the study overall: Later on, a genetic analysis was performed. It linked a missense variant in DCLRE1C with V- and J-gene trimming of TCR beta.

Sequenced sample: PBMCs. The receptor's source is a woman younger than 45 in good health and CMV-seropositive. The chain carries TRBV2 and TRBJ1-2; tentative D call: TRBD1 (6 bases). CDR3 sequence (DNA): TGTGCCAGTAGGGACTCTCGAACGGGGGGCTACCCCTTC. Translation gives CASRDSRTGGYPF. The complete variable domain, with remaining parts taken from reference TRBV2 and TRBJ1-2, reads EPEVTQTPSHQVTQMGQEVILRCVPISNHLYFYWYRQILGQKVEFLVSFYNNEISEKSEIFDDQFSVERPDGSNFTLKIRSTKLEDSAMYFCASRDSRTGGYPFGSGTRLTVV.